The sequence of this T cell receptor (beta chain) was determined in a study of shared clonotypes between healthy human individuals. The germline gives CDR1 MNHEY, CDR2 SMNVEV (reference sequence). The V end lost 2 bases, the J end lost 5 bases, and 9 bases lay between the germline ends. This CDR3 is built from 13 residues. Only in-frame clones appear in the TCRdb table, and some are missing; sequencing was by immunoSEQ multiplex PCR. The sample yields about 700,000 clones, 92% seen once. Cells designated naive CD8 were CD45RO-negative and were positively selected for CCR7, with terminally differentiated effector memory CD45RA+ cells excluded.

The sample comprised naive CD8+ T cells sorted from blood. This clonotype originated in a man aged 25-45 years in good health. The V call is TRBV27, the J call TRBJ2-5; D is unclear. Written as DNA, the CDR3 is TGTGCCAGCAGTTTAATCCGGTGGGAGACCCAGTACTTC. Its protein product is CASSLIRWETQYF.